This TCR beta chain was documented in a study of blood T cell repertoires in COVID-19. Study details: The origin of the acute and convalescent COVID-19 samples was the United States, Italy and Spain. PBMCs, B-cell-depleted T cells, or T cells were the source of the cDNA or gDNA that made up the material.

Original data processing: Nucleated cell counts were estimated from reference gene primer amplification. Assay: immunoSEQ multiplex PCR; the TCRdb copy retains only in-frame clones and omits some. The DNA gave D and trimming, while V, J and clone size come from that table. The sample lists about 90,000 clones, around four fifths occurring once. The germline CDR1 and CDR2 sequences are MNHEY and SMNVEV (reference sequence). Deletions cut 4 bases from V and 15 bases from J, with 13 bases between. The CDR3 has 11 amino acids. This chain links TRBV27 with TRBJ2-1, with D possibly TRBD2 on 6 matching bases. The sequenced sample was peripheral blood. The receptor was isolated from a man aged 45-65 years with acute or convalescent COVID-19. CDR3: CASSSRLVVFF. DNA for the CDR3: TGTGCCAGCAGTTCTAGACTAGTTGTGTTCTTC.